The present entry profiles one T cell receptor beta chain with its context. Its antigen is not identified. This CDR3 is built from 13 residues. Germline values: CDR1 MNHEY, CDR2 SMNVEV (reference sequence). V was shortened by 6 bases and J by 1 base, with 9 bases between the two germline ends. Assay: immunoSEQ multiplex PCR; the TCRdb copy retains only in-frame clones and omits some. This repertoire shows around 150,000 clones, 85% to 95% found once; its top ten account for 6% to 7.5%. The sample is drawn from a study of T cell responses to AZD1222 COVID-19 vaccine. Second-dose schedules of about 4 or about 12 weeks were combined. General study findings and limits: Most donors were white British, females outnumbered males, and clonal diversity was possibly underestimated. Repertoire samples came only from after the peak T cell response. With two AZD1222 doses given, Spike-specific TCR breadth and depth both rose.

This clonotype originated in an adult who received the AZD1222 COVID-19 vaccine. Here the sequenced sample was peripheral blood, taken 28 days after the second AZD1222 dose. The rearrangement uses TRBV27 and TRBJ1-1; D unclear. The CDR3 coding sequence is TGTGCCAGCAGCGTCTGGAGGAACACTGAAGCTTTCTTT. Its translation: CASSVWRNTEAFF.